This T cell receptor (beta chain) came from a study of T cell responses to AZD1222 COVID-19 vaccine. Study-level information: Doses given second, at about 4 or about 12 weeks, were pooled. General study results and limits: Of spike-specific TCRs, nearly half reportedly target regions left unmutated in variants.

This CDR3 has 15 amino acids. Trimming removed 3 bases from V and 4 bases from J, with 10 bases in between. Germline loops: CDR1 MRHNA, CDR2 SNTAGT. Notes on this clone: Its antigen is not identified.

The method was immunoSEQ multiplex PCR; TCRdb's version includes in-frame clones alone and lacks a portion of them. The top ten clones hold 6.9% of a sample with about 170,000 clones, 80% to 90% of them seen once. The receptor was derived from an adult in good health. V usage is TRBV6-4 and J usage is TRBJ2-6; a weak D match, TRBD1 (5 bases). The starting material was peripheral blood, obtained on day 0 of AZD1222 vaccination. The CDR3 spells CASSEGAGGANVLTF. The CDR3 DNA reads TGTGCCAGCAGTGAAGGGGCAGGGGGGGCCAACGTCCTGACTTTC.